Listed here are 22 T cell receptor beta chains from one sample, sequenced in a study of CD8+ T cells in alopecia areata (dated by TCRdb to 2016 to 2019). Library generation was performed with the immunoSEQ multiplex PCR assay. For TCR sequencing, RNA was extracted from every sample and reverse transcribed into cDNA to serve as template. The clones in this table, taken by TCRdb from immuneACCESS, are in-frame only. Not every clone is retained; where verified, under half of the shortfall comes from an unresolved V gene, and the cause of the rest is unknown. This sample comprises some 110,000 clones, 35% to 45% of them detected only once. The top ten hold approximately 3.3% of the sample. The sample comprised CD4+ T cells sorted from blood. The receptors stem from a human donor with alopecia areata.

The chain links TRBV7-2 to TRBJ2-3; no clear D gene. This CDR3 has 12 residues. CDR1 is SGHTA, CDR2 FQGNSA, per germline. V lost 4 bases and J 4 bases, leaving 6 bases between the germline ends. The CDR3 region has the DNA TGTGCCAGCAGCTCGTCCGCAGATACGCAGTATTTT. It encodes CASSSSADTQYF.

V usage is TRBV7-2 and J usage is TRBJ1-1; no clear D gene. The CDR3 covers 13 residues. CDR1 and CDR2 (germline): SGHTA, FQGNSA. Trimming removed 1 base at V and 3 bases at J, with 6 bases between. The DNA for the CDR3 is TGTGCCAGCAGCTTAGATCACGACACTGAAGCTTTCTTT. It translates to CASSLDHDTEAFF.

V is TRBV29-1 and J is TRBJ2-5, with TRBD2 matching over 8 bases. After removal of 3 bases from V and 5 bases from J, the junction contained 14 bases not matched to a gene. Germline CDR1 reads SQVTM; CDR2 reads ANQGSEA. The length of the CDR3 is 16 residues. CDR3 in amino acids: CSVEVVVGTRRETQYF. The CDR3 DNA reads as TGCAGCGTTGAGGTCGTGGTGGGGACTAGGAGGGAGACCCAGTACTTC.

CDR3 nucleotides: TGTGCCAGCAGCTTAGGGAATACGCAGTATTTT. It yields the protein CASSLGNTQYF. The genes are TRBV7-3 and TRBJ2-3, with no clear D. This CDR3 region has 11 residues. Trimming took 2 bases from V and 7 from J, leaving 4 bases between them. Germline CDR1 is SGHTA and CDR2 is FQGTGA. The complete variable domain, with remaining parts taken from reference TRBV7-3 and TRBJ2-3, reads GAGVSQTPSNKVTEKGKYVELRCDPISGHTALYWYRQSLGQGPEFLIYFQGTGAADDSGLPNDRFFAVRPEGSVSTLKIQRTERGDSAVYLCASSLGNTQYFGPGTRLTVL.

This clone showed up just a few times. CDR3 region: CASRQPPNEQFF. DNA for the CDR3: TGTGCCAGTAGACAGCCCCCAAATGAGCAGTTCTTC. This chain connects TRBV19 to TRBJ2-1; D gene unclear. The CDR3 has 12 residues. V dropped 6 bases and J dropped 7 bases, with 10 bases sitting between them. Germline CDR1 and CDR2: LNHDA and SQIVND (reference sequence).

By share, this clone counts as medium-sized. This chain connects TRBV14 to TRBJ1-1; the D is unclear. The CDR3 totals 15 residues. The germline V gene encodes CDR1 SGHDN and CDR2 FVKESK. V dropped 0 bases and J dropped 0 bases, with 8 bases sitting between them. This chain's CDR3 is CASSQEVHLNTEAFF. CDR3 coding DNA: TGTGCCAGCAGCCAAGAGGTCCACCTGAACACTGAAGCTTTCTTT.

The rearrangement joins TRBV29-1 to TRBJ1-1; 8 positions match TRBD1. Germline values: CDR1 SQVTM, CDR2 ANQGSEA. The CDR3 consists of 15 residues. Losses at the gene ends were 3 bases for V and 2 bases for J; bases not matched to a gene: 8. The CDR3 DNA reads as TGCAGCGTTGATGGCAGGGGGCATGTAAACACTGAAGCTTTCTTT. It codes for CSVDGRGHVNTEAFF.

The rearrangement joins TRBV20-1 to TRBJ1-2; maybe TRBD1 (6 bases). With 4 bases removed from V and 4 bases from J, the gap between germline ends came to 7 bases. Germline V CDR1 and CDR2: DFQATT, SNEGSKA (reference sequence). This CDR3 region has 11 residues. CDR3 sequence reads: CSAKGGYGYTF. The CDR3 DNA is TGCAGTGCTAAGGGGGGCTATGGCTACACCTTC.

The V gene is TRBV7-9, the J gene TRBJ2-5; no definite D call. CDR3 length: 14 amino acids. The ends were cut back, 1 base at V and 0 bases at J, with 6 bases in the middle. CDR1 SEHNR and CDR2 FQNEAQ come from the germline V gene (reference sequence). In DNA form, the CDR3 reads TGTGCCAGCAGCTTAGGCTATAACCAAGAGACCCAGTACTTC. This codes for CASSLGYNQETQYF.

This clone was counted only a few times. V and J are TRBV7-2 and TRBJ1-1; D gene unclear. Germline CDR1 and CDR2: SGHTA and FQGNSA. With 5 bases removed from V and 0 bases from J, the gap between germline ends came to 7 bases. This CDR3 comprises 13 residues. The CDR3 loop is CASSTYLNTEAFF. CDR3 bases: TGTGCCAGCAGCACATATCTGAACACTGAAGCTTTCTTT.

The rearrangement links TRBV29-1 to TRBJ2-1; 11 bases agree with TRBD2. Germline V gene sequence: CDR1 SQVTM, CDR2 ANQGSEA. V was pared by 6 bases and J by 8 bases, with 9 bases of the junction left unmatched. This CDR3 comprises 14 residues. The CDR3 is CSVARRLAGYEQFF. Written as DNA, the CDR3 is TGCAGCGTCGCAAGGAGACTAGCGGGGTATGAGCAGTTCTTC.

The V gene is TRBV7-2, the J gene TRBJ2-7; no definite D call. The V gene's germline CDR1 is SGHTA and CDR2 FQGNSA. CDR3 length equals 14 residues. V was clipped by 2 bases and J by 3 bases, with 11 bases between them. This CDR3 reads CASSLLSAGYEQYF. The CDR3 nucleotides are TGTGCCAGCAGCTTACTGTCGGCAGGCTACGAGCAGTACTTC.

In its sample, this clone was seen a few times. The chain is built from TRBV7-2 and TRBJ2-1; D is possibly TRBD1 or TRBD2 (5 bases each). CDR1 and CDR2 from the germline V gene are SGHTA and FQGNSA. The V gene lost 5 bases and the J gene lost 3 bases, with 14 bases spanning the gap. This CDR3 region has 15 residues. In DNA, the CDR3 is TGTGCCAGCAGCCGTCCGGGACCGCTCTACAATGAGCAGTTCTTC. Translating gives CASSRPGPLYNEQFF.

The chain links TRBV21-1 to TRBJ2-7; TRBD2, the table's D call, lacks a check against the DNA. TRBV21-1 is a pseudogene locus. The length of the CDR3 is 11 residues. As DNA, the CDR3 is TGTGCCAGCACCCGAGACTACGAGCAGTACTTC. Amino acids: CASTRDYEQYF.

J is TRBJ1-2 and V is TRBV19, with no clear D. From germline, CDR1 is LNHDA and CDR2 SQIVND (reference sequence). This CDR3 comprises 13 residues. V was trimmed by 4 bases and J by 2 bases, leaving 8 bases between them. CDR3 amino acids: CASSTTQNYGYTF. CDR3 in DNA: TGTGCCAGTAGTACAACACAGAACTATGGCTACACCTTC.

The chain carries TRBV29-1 and TRBJ1-1; weak D call: TRBD1 (6 bases). The CDR3 extends over 13 amino acids. Germline lookup yields CDR1 SQVTM and CDR2 ANQGSEA. Between the trimmed V and J ends, which lost 4 bases and 1 base, there was a span of 10 bases. The CDR3 coding sequence is TGCAGCGTTGCCGTACAGGGGAACACTGAAGCTTTCTTT. Amino acids: CSVAVQGNTEAFF.

This clone came up a few times. This chain uses TRBV4-3 with TRBJ2-2, with D possibly TRBD2 on 6 matching bases. The CDR3 totals 16 residues. From germline, CDR1 is LGHNA and CDR2 YSLEER. The ends were cut back, 4 bases at V and 3 bases at J, with 15 bases in the middle. CDR3: CASSPSEGRYTGELFF. The CDR3 DNA reads TGCGCCAGCAGCCCCTCGGAGGGGCGGTACACCGGGGAGCTGTTTTTT.

This chain uses TRBV29-1 with TRBJ2-1; D uncertain. CDR1 is SQVTM, CDR2 ANQGSEA, per germline. The CDR3 extends over 15 amino acids. The ends were cut back, 4 bases at V and 0 bases at J, with 13 bases in the middle. The CDR3 is CSVATTFSSYNEQFF. Written as DNA, the CDR3 is TGCAGCGTTGCTACTACGTTCAGCTCCTACAATGAGCAGTTCTTC.

In this sample, this clone turned up many times. This sequence joins TRBV9 and TRBJ2-1, with 9 bases fitting TRBD2. After removal of 0 bases from V and 2 bases from J, the junction contained 0 bases not matched to a gene. Germline V gene data show CDR1 as SGDLS and CDR2 as YYNGEE. The CDR3 has 15 residues. The DNA of the CDR3 is TGTGCCAGCAGCGTAGGGACTAGCGCCTACAATGAGCAGTTCTTC. This sequence encodes CASSVGTSAYNEQFF. Supplemented by reference TRBV9 and TRBJ2-1, the full variable domain reads DSGVTQTPKHLITATGQRVTLRCSPRSGDLSVYWYQQSLDQGLQFLIQYYNGEERAKGNILERFSAQQFPDLHSELNLSSLELGDSALYFCASSVGTSAYNEQFFGPGTRLTVL.

Only one count was recorded for this clone. CDR3 sequence reads: CASRQRPGTGADTQYF. The CDR3 DNA follows: TGTGCCAGCAGGCAACGTCCCGGGACAGGGGCAGATACGCAGTATTTT. The rearrangement joins TRBV27 to TRBJ2-3, with TRBD1 identical over 10 bases. The CDR3 is made up of 16 amino acids. Germline V gives CDR1 MNHEY, CDR2 SMNVEV (reference sequence). Unmatched junction bases numbered 10, after V lost 6 bases and J lost 4 bases.

The sample holds many counts of this clone. The chain joins TRBV28 to TRBJ2-7; D is unclear. V shed 1 base and J shed 5 bases, with 3 bases lying between them. Germline lookup yields CDR1 MDHEN and CDR2 SYDVKM. The CDR3 is made up of 11 amino acids. CDR3 in DNA: TGTGCCAGCAGTTTATATGACGAGCAGTACTTC. It translates to CASSLYDEQYF.

This clone showed up just a few times. The rearrangement uses TRBV7-2 and TRBJ1-1, with a tentative D call TRBD1 (5 bases). The V end lost 5 bases, the J end lost 0 bases, and 13 bases lay between the germline ends. CDR1 and CDR2 (germline): SGHTA, FQGNSA. This CDR3 has 15 residues. The CDR3 spells CASSLLGGLNTEAFF. The CDR3 DNA reads TGTGCCAGCAGCCTTTTGGGGGGGTTGAACACTGAAGCTTTCTTT.